This T cell receptor (beta chain) was sequenced in a study of cytomegalovirus exposure and HLA in healthy donors. Study results and caveats: Both high specificity and high sensitivity reportedly marked the classifier's diagnosis of cytomegalovirus status. Under in vitro conditions, a few CMV-associated chains were confirmed as specific for CMV antigens. DRB1 had the most TCR associations and HLA-C the fewest, a later analysis found, with rates varying by HLA locus. Follow-up analysis seemed to connect common viral pathogens with several of the most significant clusters identified.

The study ran its PCR with 60 Vbeta and 13 Jbeta primers. Profiled with immunoSEQ multiplex PCR; TCRdb holds only in-frame clones, not every one. This sample carries 120,000 to 150,000 clones, roughly 80% of them seen once, and the ten largest clones take 5.1%. As to this clone: Its antigen is not known.

CDR1 is SGHNT, CDR2 YYREEE, per germline (reference sequence). This CDR3 region has 17 residues. The source of this sequence is a male donor in good health and CMV-seronegative. This chain links TRBV5-4 with TRBJ2-5; D perhaps matches TRBD2 (7 bases). The J call may be incorrect, as the DNA end agrees better with TRBJ2-7. Sequencing used PBMCs. This chain's CDR3 is CASSLVRGRGQTYEQYF. The CDR3 bases are TGTGCCAGCAGCTTGGTCCGGGGGCGGGGGCAGACCTACGAGCAGTACTTC.